Listed here are 15 T cell receptor beta chains from one sample, sequenced in a study of T-cell reconstitution after alpha-beta-depleted transplantation in children. Molecular barcoding with unique molecular identifiers was used for the TCRbeta library. TCRdb reanalysed the PCR reads using MiXCR and keeps one entry per CDR3 protein. In the table there are under 450,000 distinct CDR3 sequences, around 16% of which are singletons. Material: PBMCs, mostly from graft donor cells, obtained 360 days after TCRalphabeta/CD19-depleted stem cell transplant. The receptors shown here come from a boy in the first two years of life who had a stem cell transplant for Wiskott-Aldrich syndrome, so the T cells may come from the graft donor.

This clonotype has only a few counts. V gene TRBV18 combines with J gene TRBJ2-7, with 7 nucleotides matching TRBD1. Per germline, CDR1 KGHSH and CDR2 LQKENI. With V trimmed by 5 bases and J by 0 bases, 4 bases remained unmatched. The CDR3 extends over 14 amino acids. This chain's CDR3 is CASSEDRVSYEQYF. In DNA form, the CDR3 reads TGTGCCAGCTCAGAAGACAGGGTCTCCTACGAGCAGTACTTC.

This clonotype showed up many times. The chain uses TRBV2 and TRBJ2-1, with D perhaps TRBD2 (5 bases). Germline-derived CDR1 and CDR2 are SNHLY and FYNNEI. With 3 bases removed from V and 5 bases from J, the gap between germline ends came to 5 bases. This CDR3 is built from 12 residues. The CDR3, as DNA: TGTGCCAGCAGTGACGGGAACAATGAGCAGTTCTTC. Its protein is CASSDGNNEQFF.

This clonotype was observed many times. The chain recombines TRBV4-1 with TRBJ2-1; 8 nucleotides match TRBD1. The CDR3 has 16 residues. Germline CDR1 and CDR2: MGHRA and YSYEKL. V lost 2 bases to trimming and J lost 3 bases; unmatched junction nucleotides: 6. The CDR3: CASSQHRGEYYNEQFF. The DNA for the CDR3 is TGCGCCAGCAGCCAACACAGGGGGGAGTACTACAATGAGCAGTTCTTC.

The J gene is TRBJ2-5, the V gene TRBV18; 9 positions match TRBD1. Germline V gene sequence: CDR1 KGHSH, CDR2 LQKENI. The CDR3 sequence is 15 residues long. Germline trimming cut 2 bases from V and 5 bases from J; bases unmatched to any gene: 6. This CDR3 is CASSPFGQGMETQYF. CDR3 sequence (DNA): TGTGCCAGCTCACCATTCGGACAGGGGATGGAGACCCAGTACTTC.

The sample holds a few counts of this clonotype. The chain joins TRBV4-1 to TRBJ2-1, with 8 bases matching TRBD2. CDR1 and CDR2 (germline): MGHRA, YSYEKL. This CDR3 spans 17 amino acids. J was trimmed by 5 bases and V by 4 bases; bases with no gene match: 13. The CDR3 here is CASSRHPGLGRDNEQFF. The DNA for the CDR3 is TGCGCCAGCAGCCGACATCCGGGACTAGGGAGGGACAATGAGCAGTTCTTC.

In its sample, this clonotype was seen once. The chain employs TRBV30 and TRBJ2-7; 12 bases align to TRBD2. CDR1 is GTSNPN and CDR2 is SVGIG in the germline V gene (reference sequence). J was trimmed by 3 bases and V by 5 bases; bases with no gene match: 8. The CDR3 totals 15 residues. This CDR3 is CAWGGLAGRHYEQYF. The CDR3 DNA reads as TGTGCCTGGGGGGGACTAGCGGGCCGCCACTACGAGCAGTACTTC.

The genes are TRBV30 and TRBJ1-3; D remains unclear. The CDR3 is 12 residues long. V lost 4 bases and J 8 bases, leaving 12 bases between the germline ends. Germline lookup yields CDR1 GTSNPN and CDR2 SVGIG (reference sequence). In DNA form, the CDR3 reads TGTGCCTGGACCTGGAGCAGTGACACCATATATTTT. Its protein product is CAWTWSSDTIYF.

The chain links TRBV12-3 or TRBV12-4 to TRBJ1-2, with 7 bases matching TRBD1. Trimming removed 6 bases from V and 0 bases from J; junction bases left unmatched: 16. The CDR3 is 18 residues long. CDR3 sequence (DNA): TGTGCCAGCAGGCCCGGGACAGCCGAGCGCTTCGCTAACTATGGCTACACCTTC. Its protein is CASRPGTAERFANYGYTF.

This clonotype has a handful of counts. The chain combines TRBV7-2 with TRBJ2-7; 7 bases line up with TRBD2. V was pared by 1 base and J by 6 bases, with 3 bases of the junction left unmatched. The CDR3 extends over 13 amino acids. CDR1 and CDR2 from the germline V gene are SGHTA and FQGNSA. In DNA form, the CDR3 reads TGTGCCAGCAGCTTAGGGGGGGGGATCGAGCAGTACTTC. This sequence encodes CASSLGGGIEQYF.

This clonotype was recorded many times. The rearrangement uses TRBV4-1 and TRBJ2-5; the match to TRBD2 covers 8 bases. Germline V gives CDR1 MGHRA, CDR2 YSYEKL. Trimming took 3 bases from V and 7 from J; bases not matched to a gene: 13. The CDR3 runs 16 residues. The CDR3 sequence: CASSHLGLDGGVTQYF. CDR3 nucleotide sequence: TGCGCCAGCAGCCACCTGGGACTAGATGGGGGGGTGACCCAGTACTTC.

This clonotype was observed many times. The chain is built from TRBV5-1 and TRBJ2-2; 7 bases fit TRBD1. The length of the CDR3 is 15 residues. Germline V gene sequence: CDR1 SGHRS, CDR2 YFSETQ. V was pared by 4 bases and J by 1 base, with 4 bases of the junction left unmatched. The CDR3 here is CASSADRLNTGELFF. In DNA form, the CDR3 reads TGCGCCAGCAGCGCGGACAGGCTGAACACCGGGGAGCTGTTTTTT. Using reference TRBV5-1 and TRBJ2-2 for the parts outside the CDR3, the full variable domain is KAGVTQTPRYLIKTRGQQVTLSCSPISGHRSVSWYQQTPGQGLQFLFEYFSETQRNKGNFPGRFSGRQFSNSRSEMNVSTLELGDSALYLCASSADRLNTGELFFGEGSRLTVL.

This clonotype has just a few counts. The chain has TRBV7-9 and TRBJ2-4; tentative D call: TRBD1 (6 bases). CDR1 is SEHNR, CDR2 FQNEAQ, per germline (reference sequence). V lost 6 bases to trimming and J lost 5 bases, with 17 bases between them. The CDR3 has 15 residues. CDR3 residues: CASSQGQIGQNIQYF. The CDR3 bases are TGTGCCAGCAGTCAAGGACAGATTGGGCAAAACATTCAGTACTTC. The variable domain in full, with the rest retrieved from reference TRBV7-9 and TRBJ2-4, is DTGVSQNPRHKITKRGQNVTFRCDPISEHNRLYWYRQTLGQGPEFLTYFQNEAQLEKSRLLSDRFSAERPKGSFSTLEIQRTEQGDSAMYLCASSQGQIGQNIQYFGAGTRLSVL.

The rearrangement links TRBV11-2 to TRBJ2-1; 14 bases line up with TRBD2. The germline CDR1 and CDR2 sequences are SGHAT and FQNNGV. The trim removed 5 bases at V and 7 bases at J, leaving 13 bases unmatched. The CDR3 runs 18 residues. DNA for the CDR3: TGTGCCAGCAGCCGCAAGGGACTAGCGGGAGAAAAGGGTAATGAGCAGTTCTTC. Encoded protein: CASSRKGLAGEKGNEQFF.

The rearrangement joins TRBV6-1 to TRBJ2-3; 8 bases are a match to TRBD2. The CDR3 runs 15 residues. The ends lost 6 bases at V and 2 bases at J; junction bases unmatched: 7. The germline V gene encodes CDR1 MNHNS and CDR2 SASEGT. CDR3 nucleotides: TGTGCCAGCAGCTTCCCGGGGGGGCTCACAGATACGCAGTATTTT. Its protein is CASSFPGGLTDTQYF.

This clonotype was found a few times. The J gene is TRBJ2-1, the V gene TRBV5-1, with TRBD1 as a possible D gene (6 bases). Germline values: CDR1 SGHRS, CDR2 YFSETQ. This CDR3 is built from 16 residues. Trimming removed 3 bases at V and 3 bases at J, with 16 bases between. CDR3 residues: CASSWIQGRGYNEQFF. DNA for the CDR3: TGCGCCAGCAGCTGGATACAGGGAAGGGGCTACAATGAGCAGTTCTTC.